The 32 T cell receptor beta chains below were found in one sample sequenced in a study of cytomegalovirus exposure and HLA in healthy donors. The primer mix had 60 Vbeta and 13 Jbeta primers. Assay used: immunoSEQ multiplex PCR; TCRdb lists only in-frame clones, some missing. Among about 160,000 clones listed, roughly four fifths were seen once. Sequenced material: PBMCs. The receptors derive from a middle-aged woman in good health and CMV-seronegative.

In this sample, this clone turned up a few times. The rearrangement joins TRBV6-5 to TRBJ2-1, with a tentative D call TRBD2 (5 bases). Looked up from germline, CDR1 is MNHEY and CDR2 is SVGAGI. The length of the CDR3 is 14 residues. With 6 bases removed from V and 9 bases from J, the gap between germline ends came to 18 bases. The CDR3 DNA reads as TGTGCCAGCAGCAAACTAGATTCGCCCAGTGAGCAGTTCTTC. It specifies CASSKLDSPSEQFF.

This chain links TRBV5-1 with TRBJ2-1; D is possibly TRBD1 (6 bases). Germline CDR1 and CDR2: SGHRS and YFSETQ. The CDR3 is 15 residues long. Between the trimmed V and J ends, which lost 0 bases and 2 bases, there was a span of 9 bases. CDR3 amino acids: CASSLEAGAYNEQFF. As DNA, the CDR3 is TGCGCCAGCAGCTTGGAGGCAGGGGCCTACAATGAGCAGTTCTTC. The variable domain in full, with the rest retrieved from reference TRBV5-1 and TRBJ2-1, is KAGVTQTPRYLIKTRGQQVTLSCSPISGHRSVSWYQQTPGQGLQFLFEYFSETQRNKGNFPGRFSGRQFSNSRSEMNVSTLELGDSALYLCASSLEAGAYNEQFFGPGTRLTVL.

This clone turned up a few times. This chain connects TRBV25-1 to TRBJ1-5; D is perhaps TRBD1 (6 bases). CDR1 and CDR2 (germline): MGHDK, SYGVNS. Trimming left V 9 bases short and J 10 bases short, with 16 bases between. The CDR3 length is 12 residues. CDR3 sequence (DNA): TGTGCCAGTAGGGACACCGCCGGACCCCAGCATTTT. Translated, it gives CASRDTAGPQHF.

V and J are TRBV29-1 and TRBJ2-7, with 8 bases matching TRBD2. The V gene's germline CDR1 is SQVTM and CDR2 ANQGSEA. After removal of 7 bases from V and 0 bases from J, the junction contained 8 bases not matched to a gene. The CDR3 extends over 14 amino acids. CDR3 region: CSARTSSDSYEQYF. DNA of the CDR3: TGCAGCGCGCGGACTAGCAGCGACTCCTACGAGCAGTACTTC.

The chain combines TRBV11-2 with TRBJ1-5, with D perhaps TRBD1 (5 bases). V was clipped by 4 bases and J by 0 bases, with 10 bases between them. The length of the CDR3 is 15 residues. The germline gives CDR1 SGHAT, CDR2 FQNNGV. Written as DNA, the CDR3 is TGTGCCAGCAGCTCATGGGGGGATAGCAATCAGCCCCAGCATTTT. This encodes CASSSWGDSNQPQHF.

The V call is TRBV15, the J call TRBJ1-1; D is unclear. There are 14 residues in the CDR3. Deletions cut 3 bases from V and 0 bases from J, with 8 bases between. Germline V gene data show CDR1 as LNHNV and CDR2 as YYDKDF (reference sequence). Here the CDR3 DNA reads TGTGCCACCAGCAGCAGTGGCATGAACACTGAAGCTTTCTTT. It codes for CATSSSGMNTEAFF.

The chain employs TRBV27 and TRBJ1-3; D ambiguous. This CDR3 has 17 residues. Germline values: CDR1 MNHEY, CDR2 SMNVEV (reference sequence). V was trimmed by 9 bases and J by 0 bases, leaving 21 bases between them. The CDR3 nucleotides are TGTGCCAGTTTGAATTTTGGGCCCGTAAGCTCTGGAAACACCATATATTTT. Amino acids: CASLNFGPVSSGNTIYF.

The chain is built from TRBV11-3 and TRBJ2-5; possibly TRBD1 for D (6 bases). V lost 2 bases, J lost 5 bases, and 9 bases lay in between. In germline, CDR1 is SGHNT, CDR2 YENEEA. There are 13 residues in the CDR3. The chain's CDR3 is CASSLTGYETQYF. The CDR3 DNA reads as TGTGCCAGCAGCTTAACAGGGTATGAGACCCAGTACTTC.

This clone appeared a few times. The rearrangement joins TRBV6-5 to TRBJ1-2; no clear D. Germline CDR1 is MNHEY and CDR2 is SVGAGI. The CDR3 sequence is 14 residues long. V dropped 2 bases and J dropped 2 bases, with 9 bases sitting between them. The DNA of the CDR3 is TGTGCCAGCAGTTACGAGGCCGACAACTATGGCTACACCTTC. Translating it yields CASSYEADNYGYTF.

The chain carries TRBV2 and TRBJ1-3, with 9 bases fitting TRBD1. The ends lost 7 bases at V and 0 bases at J; junction bases unmatched: 4. The CDR3 contains 15 residues. The germline gives CDR1 SNHLY, CDR2 FYNNEI. The CDR3 here is CASTRDRDSGNTIYF. The CDR3 DNA reads as TGTGCCAGCACCCGGGACAGGGACTCTGGAAACACCATATATTTT.

This rearrangement joins TRBV7-8 to TRBJ2-6; weak D call: TRBD2 (5 bases). Germline V gene sequence: CDR1 SGHVS, CDR2 FQNEAQ. This CDR3 spans 15 amino acids. V lost 6 bases and J 4 bases, leaving 13 bases between the germline ends. The CDR3 sequence: CASRGIALGANVLTF. The CDR3 region has the DNA TGTGCCAGCAGGGGCATAGCGCTGGGGGCCAACGTCCTGACTTTC. The full variable domain, with the rest looked up from reference TRBV7-8 and TRBJ2-6, is GAGVSQSPRYKVAKRGQDVALRCDPISGHVSLFWYQQALGQGPEFLTYFQNEAQLDKSGLPSDRFFAERPEGSVSTLKIQRTQQEDSAVYLCASRGIALGANVLTFGAGSRLTVL.

The CDR3 nucleotides are TGTGCCAGCAGTATTCCTCGGGTGGGTCCCGGCACAGATACGCAGTATTTT. Translating gives CASSIPRVGPGTDTQYF. The J gene is TRBJ2-3, the V gene TRBV2, with D unresolved. Germline V lookup: CDR1 SNHLY, CDR2 FYNNEI. Trimming removed 5 bases from V and 1 base from J, with 19 bases in between. The CDR3 has 17 residues.

The J gene is TRBJ1-4, the V gene TRBV5-1; no definite D call. This CDR3 has 14 residues. The germline gives CDR1 SGHRS, CDR2 YFSETQ. Between the trimmed V and J ends, which lost 4 bases and 6 bases, there was a span of 13 bases. This CDR3 reads CASSLDEGYEKLFF. The CDR3 coding sequence is TGCGCCAGCAGCCTGGATGAGGGTTATGAAAAACTGTTTTTT.

The chain is built from TRBV2 and TRBJ2-7, with TRBD1 identical over 7 bases. V was clipped by 6 bases and J by 3 bases; unmatched bases: 8. CDR1 and CDR2 from the germline V gene are SNHLY and FYNNEI. The CDR3 consists of 14 residues. The DNA of the CDR3 is TGTGCCAGCAGGCGGACAGGACTCATCTACGAGCAGTACTTC. Its protein product is CASRRTGLIYEQYF.

V gene TRBV15 combines with J gene TRBJ2-3; the match to TRBD2 covers 7 bases. This CDR3 has 16 amino acids. Trimming cost V 2 bases and J 14 bases; bases outside gene matches: 19. The germline CDR1 and CDR2 sequences are LNHNV and YYDKDF (reference sequence). The CDR3 nucleotides are TGTGCCACCAGCAGATCTGAGGCGGGGGACCGGCCTTGGGTGTATTTT. Translating gives CATSRSEAGDRPWVYF.

This clone was seen more than once but under ten times. The chain carries TRBV18 and TRBJ2-5, with 11 bases fitting TRBD2. V lost 2 bases, J lost 4 bases, and 6 bases stayed unmatched. The CDR3 totals 16 residues. Germline loops: CDR1 KGHSH, CDR2 LQKENI. The CDR3 is CASSPMTSGTGETQYF. In nucleotides, the CDR3 is TGTGCCAGCTCACCAATGACTAGCGGGACGGGAGAGACCCAGTACTTC. The full variable domain, completed using reference TRBV18 and TRBJ2-5, is NAGVMQNPRHLVRRRGQEARLRCSPMKGHSHVYWYRQLPEEGLKFMVYLQKENIIDESGMPKERFSAEFPKEGPSILRIQQVVRGDSAAYFCASSPMTSGTGETQYFGPGTRLLVL.

The chain links TRBV29-1 to TRBJ2-7; D is perhaps TRBD1 (5 bases). Trimming took 3 bases from V and 5 from J, leaving 11 bases between them. Germline assignment: CDR1 SQVTM and CDR2 ANQGSEA. This CDR3 has 12 amino acids. CDR3: CSVDRGSDEQYF. CDR3 nucleotide sequence: TGCAGCGTTGATAGGGGTTCGGACGAGCAGTACTTC.

The V call is TRBV6-6, the J call TRBJ1-2; D is undetermined. The CDR3 extends over 16 amino acids. Germline CDR1 reads MNHNY; CDR2 reads SVGAGI (reference sequence). V was pared by 4 bases and J by 3 bases, with 18 bases between. The CDR3 sequence: CASSFLLDGEHYGYTF. CDR3 coding DNA: TGTGCCAGCAGTTTCCTTTTGGACGGGGAGCACTATGGCTACACCTTC.

The chain has TRBV21-1 and TRBJ2-6; the table's D gene call, TRBD1, was not cross checked with the DNA. TRBV21-1 is a pseudogene locus. This CDR3 has 21 amino acids. CDR3 DNA: TGTGCCAGCAGCAAAGTAGGGGACCCGGGACAGGGGCGGGCTGGGGCCAACGTCCTGACTTTC. Amino acids: CASSKVGDPGQGRAGANVLTF.

The sample holds one count of this clone. V is TRBV9 and J is TRBJ2-2; 7 bases map to TRBD2. The V segment lost 0 bases and the J segment 6 bases; nucleotides outside the gene matches: 8. The CDR3 runs 16 residues. Germline CDR1 is SGDLS and CDR2 is YYNGEE. The CDR3 is CASSVGGGFKPGELFF. For the CDR3, the DNA is TGTGCCAGCAGCGTAGGGGGGGGGTTTAAGCCCGGGGAGCTGTTTTTT.

The V gene is TRBV2, the J gene TRBJ2-3; tentatively, D is TRBD2 (5 bases). This CDR3 comprises 13 residues. V lost 7 bases, J lost 1 base, and 9 bases lay in between. Germline CDR1 SNHLY, CDR2 FYNNEI. The CDR3 DNA reads TGTGCCAGCACACGGGATGGCACAGATACGCAGTATTTT. Translating it yields CASTRDGTDTQYF.

The chain couples TRBV2 to TRBJ1-4, with D perhaps TRBD1 (5 bases). The CDR3 contains 13 residues. V lost 7 bases, J lost 8 bases, and 14 bases lay in between. CDR1 is SNHLY, CDR2 FYNNEI, per germline. CDR3 amino acids: CASKRQGGEKLFF. DNA for the CDR3: TGTGCCAGCAAAAGGCAGGGAGGAGAAAAACTGTTTTTT.

Comment on this clone: A junction boundary mismatches the germline segment, possibly from a read error. The V gene is TRBV19, the J gene TRBJ1-2, with TRBD1 identical over 7 bases. Germline lookup yields CDR1 LNHDA and CDR2 SQIVND (reference sequence). The CDR3 extends over 14 amino acids. In DNA, the CDR3 is TGTGCCAGTAGTATAACAGGGGCTAACTATGGCTCCACCTTC. It encodes CASSITGANYGSTF.

The genes are TRBV25-1 and TRBJ1-6; D is possibly TRBD1 (5 bases). Trimming took off 4 bases at V and 16 bases at J, with 17 bases between the two ends. The CDR3 contains 13 residues. Germline CDR1 is MGHDK and CDR2 is SYGVNS. CDR3 in DNA: TGTGCCAGCAGTGCATATAGGGGCGTGGCGCTCCACTTT. Translation gives CASSAYRGVALHF.

This clone has only one observation. The chain is built from TRBV25-1 and TRBJ1-3; no firm D call. V gave up 1 base and J gave up 0 bases, with 10 bases separating them. This CDR3 has 16 amino acids. Germline V gene data show CDR1 as MGHDK and CDR2 as SYGVNS. The CDR3 coding sequence is TGTGCCAGCAGTGAATTTGGACTCACCTCTGGAAACACCATATATTTT. Translation: CASSEFGLTSGNTIYF.

This sequence joins TRBV30 and TRBJ2-2, with D hard to call. Deletions cut 5 bases from V and 3 bases from J, with 7 bases between. The CDR3 runs to 12 residues. Germline-derived CDR1 and CDR2 are GTSNPN and SVGIG (reference sequence). In nucleotides, the CDR3 is TGTGCCTGGTTACAATACACCGGGGAGCTGTTTTTT. The encoded protein is CAWLQYTGELFF.

The chain joins TRBV25-1 to TRBJ2-3, with unresolved D. Germline V gene lookup returns CDR1 MGHDK and CDR2 SYGVNS. The CDR3 is 13 residues long. V gave up 5 bases and J gave up 0 bases, with 6 bases separating them. The CDR3 region has the DNA TGTGCCAGCAGTATTTCTAGCACAGATACGCAGTATTTT. Translation: CASSISSTDTQYF.

The V and J genes are TRBV19 and TRBJ2-3; TRBD2 aligns across 12 bases. V lost 9 bases and J lost 3; bases outside the gene matches: 7. This CDR3 is 15 amino acids long. CDR1 is LNHDA and CDR2 is SQIVND in the germline V gene (reference sequence). The DNA for the CDR3 is TGTGCCAGCTCATCCGGGACTAGCGGGACAGATACGCAGTATTTT. It translates to CASSSGTSGTDTQYF.

The V and J genes are TRBV18 and TRBJ1-1; maybe TRBD1 (5 bases). Trimming removed 5 bases from V and 1 base from J, with 8 bases in between. Germline assignment: CDR1 KGHSH and CDR2 LQKENI. This CDR3 has 13 amino acids. The CDR3 region is CASSGRENTEAFF. The CDR3 region has the DNA TGTGCCAGCTCAGGCAGGGAGAACACTGAAGCTTTCTTT.

The chain carries TRBV6-1 and TRBJ1-1; D gene ambiguous. The CDR3 spans 13 residues. With 6 bases removed from V and 7 bases from J, the gap between germline ends came to 15 bases. Germline assignment: CDR1 MNHNS and CDR2 SASEGT. The CDR3 loop is CASRLSGPDEAFF. The CDR3 DNA follows: TGTGCCAGCAGGCTATCAGGCCCCGATGAAGCTTTCTTT.

The chain joins TRBV27 to TRBJ1-1, with D possibly being TRBD1 (5 bases). Germline V CDR1 and CDR2: MNHEY, SMNVEV (reference sequence). The V gene lost 3 bases and the J gene lost 4 bases, with 9 bases spanning the gap. CDR3 length: 13 residues. CDR3 protein: CASSLGGATEAFF. For the CDR3, the DNA is TGTGCCAGCAGTTTGGGGGGAGCCACTGAAGCTTTCTTT.

The rearrangement links TRBV29-1 to TRBJ2-3; D perhaps matches TRBD2 (5 bases). Trimming took 3 bases from V and 3 from J, leaving 13 bases between them. In germline, CDR1 is SQVTM, CDR2 ANQGSEA. The CDR3 sequence is 14 residues long. The CDR3 DNA reads TGCAGCGTTGATCGGGGTTTTAGAACAGATACGCAGTATTTT. It specifies CSVDRGFRTDTQYF.